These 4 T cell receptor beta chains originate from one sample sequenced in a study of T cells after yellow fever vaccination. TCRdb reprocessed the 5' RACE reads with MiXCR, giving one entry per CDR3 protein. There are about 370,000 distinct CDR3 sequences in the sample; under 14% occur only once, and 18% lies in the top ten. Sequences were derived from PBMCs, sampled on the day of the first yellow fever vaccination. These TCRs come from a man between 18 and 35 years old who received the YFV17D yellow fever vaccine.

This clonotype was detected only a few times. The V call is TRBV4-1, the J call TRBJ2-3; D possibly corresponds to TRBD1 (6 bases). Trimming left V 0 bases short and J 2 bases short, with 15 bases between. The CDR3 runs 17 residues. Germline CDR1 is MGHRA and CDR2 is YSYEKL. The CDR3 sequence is CASSQDVRTAYTDTQYF. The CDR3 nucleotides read TGCGCCAGCAGCCAAGATGTGAGGACAGCCTACACAGATACGCAGTATTTT.

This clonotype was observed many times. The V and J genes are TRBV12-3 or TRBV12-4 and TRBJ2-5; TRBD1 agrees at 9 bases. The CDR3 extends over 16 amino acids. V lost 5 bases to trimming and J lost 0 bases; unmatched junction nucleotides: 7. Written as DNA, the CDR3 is TGTGCCAGCAGTCAAGGACGGACAGGGGACCAAGAGACCCAGTACTTC. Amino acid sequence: CASSQGRTGDQETQYF.

The CDR3 region is CASSFRSRGEQYF. CDR3 nucleotides: TGTGCCAGCAGCTTCCGCTCACGTGGCGAGCAGTACTTC. The chain uses TRBV7-2 and TRBJ2-7, with D uncertain. CDR1 is SGHTA and CDR2 is FQGNSA in the germline V gene. V was clipped by 3 bases and J by 6 bases, with 12 bases between them. The CDR3 spans 13 residues.

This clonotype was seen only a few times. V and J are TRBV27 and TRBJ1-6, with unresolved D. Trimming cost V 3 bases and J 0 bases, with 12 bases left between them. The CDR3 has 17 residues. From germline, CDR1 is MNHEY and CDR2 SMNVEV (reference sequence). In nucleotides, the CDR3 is TGTGCCAGCAGTTTGAGGCAGTCGAGCTCCTATAATTCACCCCTCCACTTT. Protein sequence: CASSLRQSSSYNSPLHF.